Presented here are 20 T cell receptor beta chains from one specimen sequenced in a study of Graves' ophthalmopathy and Graves' hyperthyroidism. The authors amplified TCR beta CDR3 regions, and they did so from RNA transcripts for repertoire sequencing. RT-PCR in the first round used HTBI primers; a second-round multiplex PCR followed. TCRdb reprocessed the multiplex PCR reads via MiXCR and lists one record per CDR3 protein. Among about 620,000 distinct CDR3 sequences listed, 22% were seen once. The sequenced sample was peripheral blood. The receptors come from a woman younger than 35 with stable Graves' hyperthyroidism. Some clones in this sample may be carry-over from other donors' samples.

This clonotype was seen ten or more times. The rearrangement links TRBV28 to TRBJ2-7; 10 positions match TRBD2. In germline, CDR1 is MDHEN, CDR2 SYDVKM. V lost 5 bases and J lost 4; bases outside the gene matches: 8. The CDR3 is made up of 15 amino acids. DNA for the CDR3: TGTGCCAGCAGTGTAATAGCGGGAGGTCGGTACGAGCAGTACTTC. Translating it yields CASSVIAGGRYEQYF.

At least ten counts were recorded for this clonotype. V usage is TRBV2 and J usage is TRBJ1-5; no reliable D call. Trimming took 10 bases from V and 2 from J, leaving 15 bases between them. Germline V CDR1 and CDR2: SNHLY, FYNNEI. The CDR3 totals 14 residues. The CDR3, as DNA: TGTGCCACCCAAGGAGGAGTGGGCAATCAGCCCCAGCATTTT. This sequence encodes CATQGGVGNQPQHF.

This clonotype was found many times. This chain joins TRBV27 and TRBJ2-7, with D unclear. V gave up 2 bases and J gave up 0 bases, with 14 bases separating them. The CDR3 loop spans 16 amino acids. Germline V lookup: CDR1 MNHEY, CDR2 SMNVEV (reference sequence). For the CDR3, the DNA is TGTGCCAGCAGTTTAGGGTTGGGAACCTCCTCCTACGAGCAGTACTTC. Translating it yields CASSLGLGTSSYEQYF.

This clonotype showed up many times. V usage is TRBV6-1 and J usage is TRBJ2-7; D perhaps matches TRBD2 (6 bases). In germline, CDR1 is MNHNS, CDR2 SASEGT. CDR3 length equals 15 residues. Trimming took 2 bases from V and 0 from J, leaving 11 bases between them. The CDR3 loop is CASSEFGGDSYEQYF. DNA of the CDR3: TGTGCCAGCAGTGAATTTGGAGGGGACTCCTACGAGCAGTACTTC.

The chain couples TRBV6-1 to TRBJ1-2; TRBD1 matches 8 bases. V trimming: 4 bases; J trimming: 4 bases; junction bases outside the gene matches: 11. The germline gives CDR1 MNHNS, CDR2 SASEGT. This CDR3 comprises 16 residues. The CDR3: CASSVPDRGVFYGYTF. CDR3 DNA: TGTGCCAGCAGTGTGCCAGACAGGGGAGTATTCTATGGCTACACCTTC.

Ten or more counts support this clonotype. This chain uses TRBV14 with TRBJ1-6, with 8 positions matching TRBD1. Germline lookup yields CDR1 SGHDN and CDR2 FVKESK. The V segment lost 2 bases and the J segment 8 bases; nucleotides outside the gene matches: 5. The CDR3 is made up of 15 amino acids. The chain's CDR3 is CASSQTTGAYSPLHF. The CDR3 DNA is TGTGCCAGCAGCCAAACGACAGGGGCCTATTCACCCCTCCACTTT.

This clonotype was seen ten or more times. The chain has TRBV20-1 and TRBJ2-5, with 9 positions matching TRBD2. The germline V gene encodes CDR1 DFQATT and CDR2 SNEGSKA (reference sequence). The J segment lost 7 bases and the V segment lost 0 bases, leaving 12 bases of the junction unmatched. The length of the CDR3 is 16 residues. The CDR3 reads CSARDLKTSGRLTQYF. The DNA of the CDR3 is TGCAGTGCTAGAGATTTAAAGACTAGCGGACGGTTGACCCAGTACTTC.

This clonotype was picked up a small number of times. The chain couples TRBV6-1 to TRBJ2-7; 8 positions match TRBD1. CDR3 length equals 17 residues. Germline V CDR1 and CDR2: MNHNS, SASEGT. Losses at the gene ends were 0 bases for V and 3 bases for J; bases not matched to a gene: 10. CDR3 in amino acids: CASSEALPGQGIYEQYF. Written as DNA, the CDR3 is TGTGCCAGCAGTGAAGCGCTTCCCGGACAGGGAATCTACGAGCAGTACTTC.

This clonotype was seen repeatedly, ten times or more. This rearrangement joins TRBV20-1 to TRBJ1-1; 7 positions agree with TRBD1. The CDR3 is 12 amino acids. V lost 6 bases, J lost 5 bases, and 6 bases stayed unmatched. Germline CDR1 is DFQATT and CDR2 is SNEGSKA (reference sequence). CDR3 bases: TGCAGTGCCGGACAGGAGAGGACTGAAGCTTTCTTT. The encoded protein is CSAGQERTEAFF.

This clonotype was detected a few times. This chain connects TRBV24-1 to TRBJ1-1; D remains ambiguous. The V gene lost 4 bases and the J gene lost 0 bases, with 14 bases spanning the gap. The V gene's germline CDR1 is KGHDR and CDR2 SFDVKD. The CDR3 is 16 amino acids. CDR3 in DNA: TGTGCCACCAGTGAGGCTTCGGACGGCATGAACACTGAAGCTTTCTTT. This encodes CATSEASDGMNTEAFF.

The table lists this clonotype with many counts. The J gene is TRBJ2-7, the V gene TRBV15; the D gene is possibly TRBD1 (5 bases). The germline gives CDR1 LNHNV, CDR2 YYDKDF (reference sequence). The V end lost 3 bases, the J end lost 7 bases, and 16 bases lay between the germline ends. The CDR3 runs to 14 residues. CDR3: CATSRTQTGREQYF. CDR3 coding DNA: TGTGCCACCAGCAGGACCCAAACAGGTCGTGAGCAGTACTTC.

This clonotype was picked up many times. J is TRBJ2-2 and V is TRBV9, with 9 bases fitting TRBD1. V was pared by 2 bases and J by 6 bases, with 8 bases of the junction left unmatched. The CDR3 contains 16 residues. Germline V gene data show CDR1 as SGDLS and CDR2 as YYNGEE. DNA of the CDR3: TGTGCCAGCAGCGTTCTTGACAGGGGGTGGTCCGGGGAGCTGTTTTTT. Protein sequence: CASSVLDRGWSGELFF.

DNA of the CDR3: TGTGCCAGCAGTTACGCTCATAACACTGAAGCTTTCTTT. The encoded protein is CASSYAHNTEAFF. The chain links TRBV6-5 to TRBJ1-1; D unclear. Germline CDR1 is MNHEY and CDR2 is SVGAGI. The CDR3 has 13 residues. Trimming shortened V by 2 bases and J by 2 bases, and 6 bases separated the two germline ends.

This clonotype was seen many times. The CDR3 spells CASSELTLQGTARETQYF. The CDR3 DNA reads as TGTGCCAGCAGTGAATTAACTCTGCAGGGGACGGCAAGAGAGACCCAGTACTTC. The chain employs TRBV6-1 and TRBJ2-5, with D tentatively TRBD1 (6 bases). The germline V gene encodes CDR1 MNHNS and CDR2 SASEGT. Trimming shortened V by 2 bases and J by 4 bases, and 23 bases separated the two germline ends. The CDR3 consists of 18 residues.

On this clonotype: The junction departs from germline at one end; a sequencing error may be responsible. The rearrangement links TRBV15 to TRBJ1-6; D is undetermined. The CDR3 contains 15 residues. Germline CDR1 LNHNV, CDR2 YYDKDF (reference sequence). The CDR3 reads CATSIRTALDSHLHF. For the CDR3, the DNA is TGTGCCACCAGCATAAGGACGGCGTTGGATTCACACCTCCACTTT.

This clonotype occurred many times. V and J are TRBV6-2 or TRBV6-3 and TRBJ2-7, with D hard to call. CDR3 size: 14 residues. Trimming cost V 0 bases and J 0 bases, with 6 bases left between them. Per the germline V gene, CDR1 is MNHEY and CDR2 is SVGEGT. The CDR3 reads CASSYSSTSYEQYF. Here the CDR3 DNA reads TGTGCCAGCAGTTACTCATCGACCTCCTACGAGCAGTACTTC.

The chain recombines TRBV6-5 with TRBJ2-7, with D possibly being TRBD2 (6 bases). V was cut by 1 base and J by 6 bases, with 7 bases left in between. CDR1 and CDR2 (germline): MNHEY, SVGAGI. This CDR3 has 12 amino acids. CDR3 bases: TGTGCCAGCAGTTACTTGGGGGGCGAGCAGTACTTC. This sequence encodes CASSYLGGEQYF.

This clonotype was seen many times. The chain is built from TRBV6-1 and TRBJ2-2; TRBD2 agrees at 7 bases. The germline V gene encodes CDR1 MNHNS and CDR2 SASEGT. With 5 bases clipped from V and 6 bases from J, the junction kept 9 bases outside the gene matches. CDR3 length equals 15 residues. The CDR3 DNA follows: TGTGCCAGCAGTCTCTCCGGACTAGTGGCCGGGGAGCTGTTTTTT. As protein: CASSLSGLVAGELFF.

This clonotype was counted many times. The J gene is TRBJ2-7, the V gene TRBV2; D is undetermined. Germline V gene lookup returns CDR1 SNHLY and CDR2 FYNNEI. V lost 0 bases and J lost 3, with 9 bases in between. The CDR3 is 14 amino acids. The CDR3 region is CASSEALGIYEQYF. CDR3 nucleotides: TGTGCCAGCAGTGAAGCGCTGGGGATCTACGAGCAGTACTTC.

The V and J genes are TRBV28 and TRBJ1-5; D is undetermined. Germline CDR1 is MDHEN and CDR2 is SYDVKM. CDR3 length: 12 amino acids. V gave up 7 bases and J gave up 6 bases, with 10 bases separating them. CDR3 protein: CASTVVGQPQHF. The CDR3 DNA follows: TGTGCCAGCACGGTTGTCGGTCAGCCCCAGCATTTT.